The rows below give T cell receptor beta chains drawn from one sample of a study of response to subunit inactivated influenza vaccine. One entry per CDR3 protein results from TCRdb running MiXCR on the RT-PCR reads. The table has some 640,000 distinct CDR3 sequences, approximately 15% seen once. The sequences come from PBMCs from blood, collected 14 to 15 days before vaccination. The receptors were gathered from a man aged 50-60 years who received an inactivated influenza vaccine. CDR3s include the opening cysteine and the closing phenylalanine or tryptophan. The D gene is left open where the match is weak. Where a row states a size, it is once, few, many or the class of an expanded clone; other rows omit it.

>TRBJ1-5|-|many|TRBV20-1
CSATHTLPNQPQHF
TGCAGTGCTACTCATACGTTACCTAATCAGCCCCAGCATTTT
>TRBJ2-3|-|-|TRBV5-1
CASSLDGRHGDTQYF
TGCGCCAGCAGCTTGGACGGCCGGCACGGAGATACGCAGTATTTT
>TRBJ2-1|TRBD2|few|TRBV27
CASSLIGSGSPANEQFF
TGTGCCAGCAGTTTAATAGGTAGCGGGAGCCCCGCGAATGAGCAGTTCTTC
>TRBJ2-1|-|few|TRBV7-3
CASSLSAGDEQFF
TGTGCCAGCAGCTTAAGTGCTGGGGATGAGCAGTTCTTC
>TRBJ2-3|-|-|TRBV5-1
CASSLEAGARTDTHYF
TGCGCCAGCAGCTTGGAGGCGGGAGCAAGGACAGATACGCACTATTTT
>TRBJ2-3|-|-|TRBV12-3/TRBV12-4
CASSRAALDTQYF
TGTGCCAGCTCCCGTGCTGCTTTAGATACGCAGTATTTT
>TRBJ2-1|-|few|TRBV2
CASKMSRGYNEQFF
TGTGCCAGCAAAATGAGTCGGGGATACAATGAGCAGTTCTTC
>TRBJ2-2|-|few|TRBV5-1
CASSLDADRGTGELFF
TGCGCCAGCAGCCTAGACGCGGACAGAGGTACCGGGGAGCTGTTTTTT
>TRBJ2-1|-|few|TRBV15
CATSRRLDNEQFF
TGTGCCACCAGCAGGAGACTAGACAATGAGCAGTTCTTC
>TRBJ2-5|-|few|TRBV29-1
CSVRGSGGETQYF
TGCAGCGTTCGGGGTAGCGGTGGCGAGACCCAGTACTTC
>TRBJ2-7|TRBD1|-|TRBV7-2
CASSPYPTGPDEQYF
TGTGCCAGCAGCCCTTACCCGACAGGGCCCGACGAGCAGTACTTC
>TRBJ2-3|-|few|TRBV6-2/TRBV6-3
CASSPAWADTQYF
TGTGCCAGCAGCCCAGCTTGGGCAGATACGCAGTATTTT
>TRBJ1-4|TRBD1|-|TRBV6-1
CASTDRVPSTNEKLFF
TGTGCCAGCACGGACAGGGTGCCCTCAACTAATGAAAAACTGTTTTTT
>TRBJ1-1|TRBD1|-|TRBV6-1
CASRQGASHTEAFF
TGTGCCAGCAGACAGGGGGCTTCCCACACTGAAGCTTTCTTT
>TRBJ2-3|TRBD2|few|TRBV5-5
CASSLGWGGGLTDTQYF
TGTGCCAGCAGCTTGGGTTGGGGCGGGGGGCTCACAGATACGCAGTATTTT
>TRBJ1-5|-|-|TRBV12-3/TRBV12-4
CTSSLEGPGTRVNQPQHF
TGTACCAGCAGTTTAGAAGGGCCAGGAACTAGGGTGAATCAGCCCCAGCATTTT
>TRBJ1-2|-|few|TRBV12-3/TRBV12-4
CASSLAAVNYGYTF
TGTGCCAGCAGTTTAGCAGCAGTTAACTATGGCTACACCTTC
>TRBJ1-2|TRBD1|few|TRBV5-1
CASRTGTGDYGYTF
TGCGCCAGCAGAACAGGGACAGGGGACTATGGCTACACCTTC
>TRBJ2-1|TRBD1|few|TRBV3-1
CASSQGDRPPINEQFF
TGTGCCAGCAGCCAAGGGGACAGGCCCCCCATCAATGAGCAGTTCTTC
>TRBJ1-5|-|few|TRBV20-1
CSARRDGYSNQPQHF
TGCAGTGCTAGAAGGGACGGATATAGCAATCAGCCCCAGCATTTT
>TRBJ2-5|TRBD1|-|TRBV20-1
CSANPQGWEETQYF
TGCAGTGCTAACCCACAGGGGTGGGAGGAGACCCAGTACTTC
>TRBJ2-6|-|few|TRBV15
CATSRGALLSGANVLTF
TGTGCCACCAGCAGAGGGGCCCTACTCTCTGGGGCCAACGTCCTGACTTTC
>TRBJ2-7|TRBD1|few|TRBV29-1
CSVEGQLSTTYEQYF
TGCAGCGTTGAGGGACAGCTTTCCACAACCTACGAGCAGTACTTC
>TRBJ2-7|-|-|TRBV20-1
CSARPSKTYEQYF
TGCAGTGCTCGACCTAGCAAGACCTACGAGCAGTACTTC
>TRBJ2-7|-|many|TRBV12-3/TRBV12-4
CASSLSASYEQYF
TGTGCCAGCAGTTTAAGCGCGTCCTACGAGCAGTACTTC
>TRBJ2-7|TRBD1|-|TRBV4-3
CASSQYPGTGINEQYF
TGCGCCAGCAGCCAATACCCCGGGACAGGGATCAACGAGCAGTACTTC
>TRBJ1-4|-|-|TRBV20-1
CSASAGGDEKLFF
TGCAGTGCTTCCGCCGGAGGAGATGAAAAACTGTTTTTT
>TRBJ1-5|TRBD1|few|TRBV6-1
CASSIRTGNFQPQHF
TGTGCCAGCAGCATACGGACAGGGAATTTTCAGCCCCAGCATTTT
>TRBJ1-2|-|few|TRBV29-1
CSVEDQGGLYGYTF
TGCAGCGTTGAAGATCAAGGGGGACTCTATGGCTACACCTTC
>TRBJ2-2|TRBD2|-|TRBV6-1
CASERGANTGELFF
TGTGCCAGTGAGCGGGGCGCAAACACCGGGGAGCTGTTTTTT
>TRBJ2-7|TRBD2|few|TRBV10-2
CASQLAGYFEQYF
TGCGCCAGCCAACTAGCGGGGTACTTCGAGCAGTACTTC
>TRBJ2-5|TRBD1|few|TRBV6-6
CASNTGGIETQYF
TGTGCCAGCAACACAGGGGGCATCGAGACCCAGTACTTC
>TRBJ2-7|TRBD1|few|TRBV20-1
CSASQGVGYEQYF
TGCAGTGCCAGCCAGGGGGTAGGATACGAGCAGTACTTC
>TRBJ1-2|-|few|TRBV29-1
CSVGPNYYGYTF
TGCAGCGTTGGACCGAACTACTATGGCTACACCTTC
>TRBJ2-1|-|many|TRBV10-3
CAISERGGNNEQFF
TGTGCCATCAGCGAGAGGGGGGGAAACAATGAGCAGTTCTTC
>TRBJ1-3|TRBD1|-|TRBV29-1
CSVVIGTAGNTIYF
TGCAGCGTTGTAATCGGGACAGCCGGAAACACCATATATTTT
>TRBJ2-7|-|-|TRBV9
CASSPRGRLYEQYF
TGTGCCAGCAGCCCAAGAGGGAGATTGTACGAGCAGTACTTC
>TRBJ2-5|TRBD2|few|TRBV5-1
CASSRTSGTRETQYF
TGCGCCAGCAGCAGGACTAGCGGGACAAGAGAGACCCAGTACTTC
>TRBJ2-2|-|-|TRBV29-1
CSGEQGATGELFF
TGCAGCGGCGAACAAGGGGCCACCGGGGAGCTGTTTTTT
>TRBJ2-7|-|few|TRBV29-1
CSVAGRGRSYEQYF
TGCAGCGTTGCTGGCAGGGGAAGGTCCTACGAGCAGTACTTC
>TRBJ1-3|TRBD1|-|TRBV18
CASSSRTGGSGNTIYF
TGTGCCAGCTCATCCCGGACAGGCGGCTCTGGAAACACCATATATTTT
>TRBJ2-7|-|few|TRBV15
CATSRTRGSYEQYF
TGTGCCACCAGCAGAACCAGGGGTTCCTACGAGCAGTACTTC
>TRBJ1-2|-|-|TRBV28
CASSGKPLGYTF
TGTGCCAGCTCGGGGAAGCCCCTAGGCTACACCTTC
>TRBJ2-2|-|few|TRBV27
CASSLSLGTGGELFF
TGTGCCAGCAGTTTATCGTTGGGAACTGGCGGGGAGCTGTTTTTT
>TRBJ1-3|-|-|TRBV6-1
CATAVDRSSGNTIYF
TGTGCCACTGCAGTGGACCGAAGCTCTGGAAACACCATATATTTT
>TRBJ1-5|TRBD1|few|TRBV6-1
CASSPKTGSQPQHF
TGTGCCAGCAGCCCAAAGACAGGGAGCCAGCCCCAGCATTTT
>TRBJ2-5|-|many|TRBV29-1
CSARRGKGETQYF
TGCAGCGCCCGACGGGGAAAGGGAGAGACCCAGTACTTC
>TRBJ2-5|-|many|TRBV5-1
CASSLGLAGPSQETQYF
TGCGCCAGCAGCTTGGGATTGGCGGGACCTTCTCAAGAGACCCAGTACTTC
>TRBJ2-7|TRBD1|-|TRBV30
CAWSQGDKYEQYF
TGTGCCTGGTCACAGGGGGACAAATACGAGCAGTACTTC
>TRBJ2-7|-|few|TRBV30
CAWSFGGLYEQYF
TGTGCCTGGAGTTTCGGCGGTTTATACGAGCAGTACTTC
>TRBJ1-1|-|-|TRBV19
CASREGVMNTEAFF
TGTGCCAGTAGGGAAGGAGTTATGAACACTGAAGCTTTCTTT
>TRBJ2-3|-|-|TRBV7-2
CASSPLVLETQYF
TGTGCCAGCAGCCCCCTCGTCCTAGAGACGCAGTATTTT
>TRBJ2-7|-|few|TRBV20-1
CSAREPGLTSYEQYF
TGCAGTGCTAGAGAACCGGGACTGACCTCCTACGAGCAGTACTTC
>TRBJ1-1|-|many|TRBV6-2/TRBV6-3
CASSYGTSTEAFF
TGTGCCAGCAGTTACGGGACAAGCACTGAAGCTTTCTTT
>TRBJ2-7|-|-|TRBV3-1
CASSLTVTGEQYF
TGTGCCAGCAGCCTTACAGTGACTGGCGAGCAGTACTTC